Below are 18 T cell receptor beta chains sequenced from a single sample in a study of blood T cell dynamics during melanoma immunotherapy (dated by TCRdb to the early 2020s). The time point label for this specimen denotes: week 3, after first cycle of checkpoint inhibitor. Libraries were built with the immunoSEQ multiplex PCR assay. Here the immuneACCESS table is served through TCRdb, limited to in-frame sequences with V and J called. Missing clones are a known gap in these copies; in checked studies unresolved V genes cover under half, and the rest lacks a known reason. The sample profile shows almost 15,000 clones; 80% to 95% of them were found once. The top ten clonotypes cover around 0.99% of the sample. This material consisted of blood, taken from a patient treated with checkpoint blockade. These receptors all stem from a human donor with melanoma.

V is TRBV7-2 and J is TRBJ2-5; D remains ambiguous. Germline CDR1 and CDR2: SGHTA and FQGNSA. The CDR3 consists of 13 residues. Deletions cut 4 bases from V and 5 bases from J, with 11 bases between. DNA of the CDR3: TGTGCCAGCAGCTCCTCTCCCGGGGAGACCCAGTACTTC. Translation gives CASSSSPGETQYF.

This clone was recorded a few times. The J gene is TRBJ1-2, the V gene TRBV4-2, with a weak D call TRBD1 (5 bases). Germline V CDR1 and CDR2: LGHNA, YNFKEQ. The V end lost 2 bases, the J end lost 9 bases, and 19 bases lay between the germline ends. This CDR3 spans 15 amino acids. The CDR3 region has the DNA TGTGCCAGCAGCCAACCTCAGGGTCCCGCATTTCGCTACACCTTC. This gives the protein CASSQPQGPAFRYTF.

The chain couples TRBV6-5 to TRBJ1-1; unclear D gene. V gave up 0 bases and J gave up 3 bases, with 8 bases separating them. The CDR3 runs to 14 residues. Germline values: CDR1 MNHEY, CDR2 SVGAGI. The CDR3 DNA follows: TGTGCCAGCAGTTACTCGAACCTGGACACTGAAGCTTTCTTT. It translates to CASSYSNLDTEAFF.

This clone was counted between two and nine times. The V and J genes are TRBV19 and TRBJ1-5; no definite D call. V was pared by 3 bases and J by 6 bases, with 12 bases between. Per the germline V gene, CDR1 is LNHDA and CDR2 is SQIVND (reference sequence). This CDR3 region has 14 residues. The CDR3 sequence is CASSIGLSGQPQHF. In DNA, the CDR3 is TGTGCCAGTAGTATCGGTTTGTCGGGTCAGCCCCAGCATTTT.

The genes are TRBV28 and TRBJ2-7; D is unclear. Germline values: CDR1 MDHEN, CDR2 SYDVKM. This CDR3 contains 12 residues. V lost 3 bases and J lost 1, with 4 bases in between. CDR3 sequence (DNA): TGTGCCAGCAGTTTCACATCCTACGAGCAGTACTTC. This codes for CASSFTSYEQYF.

The DNA of the CDR3 is TGCGCCAGCAGAAAAGCCGGGACAGGGTATGAAAAACTGTTTTTT. Amino acid sequence: CASRKAGTGYEKLFF. The V and J genes are TRBV4-1 and TRBJ1-4; TRBD1 agrees at 9 bases. Losses at the gene ends were 6 bases for V and 6 bases for J; bases not matched to a gene: 8. Per the germline V gene, CDR1 is MGHRA and CDR2 is YSYEKL. The CDR3 loop spans 15 amino acids.

The V gene is TRBV11-2, the J gene TRBJ2-5; 9 nucleotides match TRBD2. CDR1 SGHAT and CDR2 FQNNGV come from the germline V gene. V shed 1 base and J 0 bases; nucleotides not matched to a gene: 0. The CDR3 consists of 15 residues. The CDR3 region is CASSLGTSDQETQYF. The CDR3, as DNA: TGTGCCAGCAGCTTAGGGACTAGCGACCAAGAGACCCAGTACTTC.

The chain links TRBV7-9 to TRBJ1-2; TRBD1 matches at 9 bases. CDR1 and CDR2 (germline): SEHNR, FQNEAQ (reference sequence). V lost 5 bases to trimming and J lost 2 bases; unmatched junction nucleotides: 9. This CDR3 is built from 16 residues. The DNA of the CDR3 is TGTGCCAGCAGCCTATACCGGGACAGGGCAAACTATGGCTACACCTTC. Translating it yields CASSLYRDRANYGYTF. The full variable domain, rest sourced from reference TRBV7-9 and TRBJ1-2, is DTGVSQNPRHKITKRGQNVTFRCDPISEHNRLYWYRQTLGQGPEFLTYFQNEAQLEKSRLLSDRFSAERPKGSFSTLEIQRTEQGDSAMYLCASSLYRDRANYGYTFGSGTRLTVV.

The chain carries TRBV19 and TRBJ1-2; TRBD1 matches at 7 bases. The J segment lost 11 bases and the V segment lost 2 bases, leaving 11 bases of the junction unmatched. Germline V lookup: CDR1 LNHDA, CDR2 SQIVND (reference sequence). The CDR3 has 14 amino acids. CDR3 nucleotide sequence: TGTGCCAGTAGTATAACAACTGGACAGGCGGTTTACACCTTC. Its protein is CASSITTGQAVYTF.

This clone was counted only a few times. The chain couples TRBV13 to TRBJ1-2; 9 positions match TRBD1. J lost 6 bases, V lost 4 bases, and 12 bases had no gene match. Germline CDR1 PRHDT, CDR2 FYEKMQ (reference sequence). The CDR3 consists of 16 residues. The CDR3 reads CASSSIPGQGLDGYTF. For the CDR3, the DNA is TGTGCCAGCAGCTCAATTCCGGGACAGGGATTGGATGGCTACACCTTC.

DNA of the CDR3: TGTGCTAGTGGTTTGCTCGTTTTAGGACAGACTAACTATGGCTACACCTTC. Translated, it gives CASGLLVLGQTNYGYTF. The chain carries TRBV12-5 and TRBJ1-2, with a tentative D call TRBD1 (6 bases). The CDR3 length is 17 residues. V lost 2 bases and J 0 bases, leaving 16 bases between the germline ends. Germline V lookup: CDR1 LGHNT, CDR2 FRNRAP. Based on the CDR3 plus reference TRBV12-5 and TRBJ1-2, the full variable domain is DARVTQTPRHKVTEMGQEVTMRCQPILGHNTVFWYRQTMMQGLELLAYFRNRAPLDDSGMPKDRFSAEMPDATLATLKIQPSEPRDSAVYFCASGLLVLGQTNYGYTFGSGTRLTVV.

The V gene is TRBV30, the J gene TRBJ1-4; TRBD1 might be the D (5 bases). The V gene's germline CDR1 is GTSNPN and CDR2 SVGIG (reference sequence). This CDR3 is 13 amino acids long. The V end was cut by 8 bases, the J end by 4 bases, with 14 bases between. The CDR3 DNA reads TGTGCCCGGGACGGGGAGGGTAATGAAAAACTGTTTTTT. This translates into CARDGEGNEKLFF.

The V call is TRBV7-6, the J call TRBJ2-1; perhaps D is TRBD1 or TRBD2 (6 bases each). Trimming cost V 0 bases and J 5 bases, with 14 bases left between them. Germline CDR1 is SGHVS and CDR2 is FNYEAQ. The CDR3 sequence is 16 residues long. The DNA for the CDR3 is TGTGCCAGCAGCTTAGCTAGCGGACAGCTTAACAATGAGCAGTTCTTC. Protein: CASSLASGQLNNEQFF.

This clone was seen a few times. The CDR3 spells CASSQTSGGNQETQYF. The CDR3 DNA is TGTGCCAGCAGCCAGACTAGCGGGGGGAACCAAGAGACCCAGTACTTC. The V gene is TRBV4-2, the J gene TRBJ2-5; 13 nucleotides match TRBD2. The CDR3 length is 16 residues. Losses at the gene ends were 3 bases for V and 0 bases for J; bases not matched to a gene: 1. Germline CDR1 and CDR2: LGHNA and YNFKEQ.

The chain links TRBV27 to TRBJ2-3, with D maybe TRBD2 (6 bases). The ends were cut back, 5 bases at V and 0 bases at J, with 15 bases in the middle. The CDR3 has 16 amino acids. Germline assignment: CDR1 MNHEY and CDR2 SMNVEV (reference sequence). CDR3 DNA: TGTGCCAGCAGTCCCCCTTTGGGGAGGAGCACAGATACGCAGTATTTT. Translation: CASSPPLGRSTDTQYF.

This chain links TRBV6-1 with TRBJ1-6, with D perhaps TRBD1 (5 bases). Germline CDR1 and CDR2: MNHNS and SASEGT. The germline V and J ends were trimmed by 3 bases and 8 bases, with 14 bases remaining between them. CDR3 size: 15 residues. The CDR3: CASSDVWGGDSPLHF. The CDR3 region has the DNA TGTGCCAGCAGTGACGTGTGGGGGGGTGATTCACCCCTCCACTTT.

The chain is built from TRBV19 and TRBJ1-5, with D tentatively TRBD1 (6 bases). Trimming shortened V by 3 bases and J by 4 bases, and 13 bases separated the two germline ends. This CDR3 region has 15 residues. Germline V gene data show CDR1 as LNHDA and CDR2 as SQIVND (reference sequence). CDR3 region: CASSMRGAGNQPQHF. The CDR3 DNA reads TGTGCCAGTAGTATGAGGGGGGCGGGTAATCAGCCCCAGCATTTT.

This clone was found once. The rearrangement joins TRBV19 to TRBJ2-1, with a tentative D call TRBD1 (6 bases). CDR3 length: 14 amino acids. CDR1 LNHDA and CDR2 SQIVND come from the germline V gene (reference sequence). V was trimmed by 3 bases and J by 4 bases, leaving 10 bases between them. CDR3 sequence reads: CASSIWGQYNEQFF. DNA of the CDR3: TGTGCCAGTAGTATTTGGGGGCAGTACAATGAGCAGTTCTTC.